Shown below are 30 T cell receptor beta chains from a single sample sequenced in a study of blood T cell repertoires in COVID-19 (dated by TCRdb to 2018 to 2021). The library came from the immunoSEQ multiplex PCR assay. The immuneACCESS repertoire file appears here via TCRdb, limited to in-frame rearrangements. These files lack a portion of the clones; in checked studies, under half of the deficit traces to unresolved V genes, and the cause of the others is not known. Across this sample there are 250,000 or so clones, with 70% to 90% seen only once. Around 2% of the sample goes to the ten largest clones. The source material was PBMCs or T cells enriched from blood (not recorded which). Every receptor here comes from a woman between 45 and 65 years old who had recovered from COVID-19.

In its sample, this clone was seen once. This chain connects TRBV7-9 to TRBJ1-2, with D possibly being TRBD1 (6 bases). V was clipped by 5 bases and J by 3 bases, with 7 bases between them. This CDR3 region has 12 residues. Germline V gives CDR1 SEHNR, CDR2 FQNEAQ (reference sequence). This CDR3 is CASSAGDYGYTF. CDR3 bases: TGTGCCAGCAGCGCAGGGGACTATGGCTACACCTTC. Full variable domain (remainder filled in from reference TRBV7-9 and TRBJ1-2): DTGVSQNPRHKITKRGQNVTFRCDPISEHNRLYWYRQTLGQGPEFLTYFQNEAQLEKSRLLSDRFSAERPKGSFSTLEIQRTEQGDSAMYLCASSAGDYGYTFGSGTRLTVV.

The chain links TRBV5-4 to TRBJ1-1; weak D call: TRBD1 (5 bases). Trimming removed 2 bases from V and 4 bases from J, with 15 bases in between. Germline V gives CDR1 SGHNT, CDR2 YYREEE (reference sequence). This CDR3 contains 15 residues. The CDR3 protein is CASSFSGTSATEAFF. The CDR3 region has the DNA TGTGCCAGCAGCTTTTCGGGGACTAGTGCCACTGAAGCTTTCTTT.

This clone was recorded a few times. This sequence joins TRBV18 and TRBJ1-2, with TRBD1 matching over 9 bases. From germline, CDR1 is KGHSH and CDR2 LQKENI. Trimming removed 5 bases from V and 5 bases from J; junction bases left unmatched: 15. The CDR3 length is 17 residues. The CDR3 bases are TGTGCCAGCTCAGAAGAACCGGGACAGGGTTTTGGGTATGGCTACACCTTC. Translated: CASSEEPGQGFGYGYTF.

The chain carries TRBV7-8 and TRBJ2-1; 9 nucleotides align to TRBD2. The CDR3 contains 15 residues. In germline, CDR1 is SGHVS, CDR2 FQNEAQ. The ends lost 5 bases at V and 4 bases at J; junction bases unmatched: 6. The DNA of the CDR3 is TGTGCCAGCAGCCTCGGACTAGCGACTTACAATGAGCAGTTCTTC. It encodes CASSLGLATYNEQFF.

CDR3 sequence: CASSHGTGEEKLFF. Written as DNA, the CDR3 is TGCGCCAGCAGTCACGGGACAGGCGAGGAAAAACTGTTTTTT. The chain uses TRBV5-1 and TRBJ1-4; TRBD1 matches 8 bases. The trim removed 5 bases at V and 8 bases at J, leaving 8 bases unmatched. This CDR3 has 14 residues. The germline V gene has CDR1 SGHRS and CDR2 YFSETQ.

This chain uses TRBV3-1 (or the pseudogene TRBV3-2) with TRBJ2-7, with 10 bases aligning to TRBD2. V lost 5 bases to trimming and J lost 0 bases; unmatched junction nucleotides: 13. The CDR3 is 18 residues long. The germline CDR1 and CDR2 sequences are LGHDT and YNNKEL (reference sequence). The CDR3 loop reads CASSIYYLRTSGSYEQYF. Here the CDR3 DNA reads TGTGCCAGCAGCATCTACTACCTACGGACTAGCGGCTCCTACGAGCAGTACTTC.

The CDR3 reads CASSSGTLRGSGELFF. CDR3 bases: TGTGCCAGCAGCTCCGGGACACTAAGGGGATCCGGGGAGCTGTTTTTT. V is TRBV5-4 and J is TRBJ2-2; the D gene is possibly TRBD1 (6 bases). V was clipped by 3 bases and J by 6 bases, with 18 bases between them. The CDR3 covers 16 residues. Germline V gene lookup returns CDR1 SGHNT and CDR2 YYREEE (reference sequence).

The V gene is TRBV29-1, the J gene TRBJ1-3, with unresolved D. The CDR3 sequence is 12 residues long. V dropped 5 bases and J dropped 2 bases, with 7 bases sitting between them. Germline CDR1 is SQVTM and CDR2 is ANQGSEA. The DNA of the CDR3 is TGCAGCGTTACCGGGGCTGGAAACACCATATATTTT. It yields the protein CSVTGAGNTIYF.

This clone was recorded a few times. CDR3 loop: CASTLPGGPGNTIYF. The CDR3 DNA is TGTGCCAGCACCCTTCCCGGGGGACCGGGAAACACCATATATTTT. This sequence joins TRBV28 and TRBJ1-3; D perhaps matches TRBD1 (5 bases). The V end lost 7 bases, the J end lost 4 bases, and 17 bases lay between the germline ends. This CDR3 comprises 15 residues. Germline V CDR1 and CDR2: MDHEN, SYDVKM.

J is TRBJ1-2 and V is TRBV11-2; 7 bases map to TRBD1. J gave up 5 bases and V 2 bases, and 8 bases lay outside the gene matches. The CDR3 is 15 residues long. The germline V gene has CDR1 SGHAT and CDR2 FQNNGV. The CDR3 sequence: CASSLSGTALYGYTF. CDR3 DNA sequence: TGTGCCAGCAGCTTAAGTGGGACAGCTCTTTATGGCTACACCTTC.

The chain uses TRBV5-1 and TRBJ2-7; 7 nucleotides match TRBD1. The junction had 6 bases not matched to a gene; V was cut back by 0 bases and J by 6 bases. Germline V CDR1 and CDR2: SGHRS, YFSETQ. This CDR3 is built from 14 residues. The CDR3 DNA reads as TGCGCCAGCAGCTTGGGGAGCAGGGGGTCCGAGCAGTACTTC. Translated: CASSLGSRGSEQYF.

In this sample, this clone turned up once. The chain joins TRBV5-5 to TRBJ2-1; no clear D. The germline V gene encodes CDR1 SGHKS and CDR2 YYEKEE (reference sequence). The V and J ends lost 4 bases and 6 bases respectively, with 8 bases between them. The CDR3 sequence is 12 residues long. The CDR3 protein is CASSHLGNEQFF. The CDR3 DNA reads TGTGCCAGCAGCCACCTAGGCAATGAGCAGTTCTTC.

Points on this clone: The sample holds other DNA sequences that translate to the same CDR3. V and J are TRBV29-1 and TRBJ2-5; TRBD2 agrees at 7 bases. With 4 bases clipped from V and 3 bases from J, the junction kept 2 bases outside the gene matches. Per the germline V gene, CDR1 is SQVTM and CDR2 is ANQGSEA. The length of the CDR3 is 12 residues. For the CDR3, the DNA is TGCAGCGTTGTAGGGAGGGAAGAGACCCAGTACTTC. Protein: CSVVGREETQYF.

The gene calls are TRBV9 and TRBJ2-7; 7 bases fit TRBD1. The V segment lost 3 bases and the J segment 2 bases; nucleotides outside the gene matches: 8. The germline V gene has CDR1 SGDLS and CDR2 YYNGEE. This CDR3 has 15 amino acids. CDR3 amino acids: CASSEASGQPYEQYF. The CDR3 coding sequence is TGTGCCAGCAGCGAGGCCTCGGGACAGCCCTACGAGCAGTACTTC.

The chain has TRBV30 and TRBJ1-4, with no clear D. The germline V gene has CDR1 GTSNPN and CDR2 SVGIG (reference sequence). CDR3 length equals 11 residues. V was shortened by 1 base and J by 8 bases, with 5 bases between the two germline ends. CDR3 region: CAWSAREKLFF. DNA of the CDR3: TGTGCCTGGAGTGCGAGGGAAAAACTGTTTTTT.

The V call is TRBV3-1 (or the pseudogene TRBV3-2), the J call TRBJ2-1; D is perhaps TRBD1 (6 bases). The CDR3 runs 16 residues. Germline V gives CDR1 LGHDT, CDR2 YNNKEL (reference sequence). Trimming took off 4 bases at V and 4 bases at J, with 17 bases between the two ends. Written as DNA, the CDR3 is TGTGCCAGCAGCCGAGGTGGAGAGGGGGTTTACAATGAGCAGTTCTTC. It specifies CASSRGGEGVYNEQFF.

The chain joins TRBV30 to TRBJ1-4, with 7 bases fitting TRBD1. The CDR3 has 15 amino acids. CDR1 is GTSNPN and CDR2 is SVGIG in the germline V gene (reference sequence). The V segment lost 3 bases and the J segment 0 bases; nucleotides outside the gene matches: 4. The CDR3 is CAWSPGQATNEKLFF. In DNA, the CDR3 is TGTGCCTGGAGCCCCGGACAGGCAACTAATGAAAAACTGTTTTTT.

J is TRBJ1-2 and V is TRBV3-1 (or the pseudogene TRBV3-2); D might be TRBD1 (5 bases). This CDR3 contains 14 residues. CDR1 is LGHDT, CDR2 YNNKEL, per germline (reference sequence). The V end was cut by 5 bases, the J end by 7 bases, with 17 bases between. The CDR3 sequence is CASSFRADLGGYTF. In DNA, the CDR3 is TGTGCCAGCAGCTTCAGGGCGGATCTGGGTGGCTACACCTTC.

J is TRBJ2-5 and V is TRBV9; no definite D call. Germline CDR1 reads SGDLS; CDR2 reads YYNGEE. The CDR3 spans 15 residues. Trimming took 0 bases from V and 3 from J, leaving 12 bases between them. CDR3 nucleotides: TGTGCCAGCAGCGTAGGGGCAGCTACCGAAGAGACCCAGTACTTC. Protein product: CASSVGAATEETQYF.

With respect to this clone: The identical CDR3 is also encoded by other nucleotide sequences in the sample. The rearrangement joins TRBV15 to TRBJ2-7; 7 positions match TRBD1. The CDR3 covers 14 residues. The germline CDR1 and CDR2 sequences are LNHNV and YYDKDF (reference sequence). The V segment lost 0 bases and the J segment 3 bases; nucleotides outside the gene matches: 2. In nucleotides, the CDR3 is TGTGCCACCAGCAGAGAGGCAGGGGGCTACGAGCAGTACTTC. It yields the protein CATSREAGGYEQYF.

The genes are TRBV7-9 and TRBJ2-3; D remains ambiguous. The CDR3 spans 12 residues. Germline V gives CDR1 SEHNR, CDR2 FQNEAQ (reference sequence). V gave up 5 bases and J gave up 6 bases, with 9 bases separating them. Written as DNA, the CDR3 is TGTGCCAGCAGCCCCGGGTTTGATACGCAGTATTTT. Translating gives CASSPGFDTQYF. The complete variable domain, with remaining parts taken from reference TRBV7-9 and TRBJ2-3, reads DTGVSQNPRHKITKRGQNVTFRCDPISEHNRLYWYRQTLGQGPEFLTYFQNEAQLEKSRLLSDRFSAERPKGSFSTLEIQRTEQGDSAMYLCASSPGFDTQYFGPGTRLTVL.

The chain couples TRBV19 to TRBJ1-1; TRBD1 aligns across 9 bases. The ends lost 3 bases at V and 5 bases at J; junction bases unmatched: 10. The CDR3 length is 16 residues. The V gene's germline CDR1 is LNHDA and CDR2 SQIVND (reference sequence). CDR3 sequence: CASSIGTGYGRTEAFF. CDR3 sequence (DNA): TGTGCCAGTAGTATTGGGACAGGGTATGGGAGGACTGAAGCTTTCTTT.

The chain combines TRBV19 with TRBJ1-5; D possibly corresponds to TRBD1 (5 bases). The V end lost 4 bases, the J end lost 0 bases, and 16 bases lay between the germline ends. CDR1 is LNHDA and CDR2 is SQIVND in the germline V gene (reference sequence). The CDR3 sequence is 17 residues long. CDR3 amino acids: CASSTTPPGYSNQPQHF. CDR3 DNA sequence: TGTGCCAGTAGTACCACTCCACCAGGGTATAGCAATCAGCCCCAGCATTTT.

This clone was seen a single time. The V call is TRBV29-1, the J call TRBJ2-1, with 13 bases fitting TRBD2. This CDR3 is built from 14 residues. After removal of 7 bases from V and 6 bases from J, the junction contained 6 bases not matched to a gene. Germline CDR1 is SQVTM and CDR2 is ANQGSEA. As DNA, the CDR3 is TGCAGCGCCCGGGGGACTAGCGGGACCAATGAGCAGTTCTTC. Encoded protein: CSARGTSGTNEQFF.

The chain couples TRBV20-1 to TRBJ1-2, with D perhaps TRBD1 (5 bases). The germline V gene has CDR1 DFQATT and CDR2 SNEGSKA (reference sequence). Trimming pared 6 bases from V and 6 bases from J, leaving 11 bases between. The CDR3 runs to 11 residues. The CDR3, as DNA: TGCAGTGCCAACCCAGGGAATGGCTACACCTTC. Translated: CSANPGNGYTF.

J is TRBJ2-7 and V is TRBV30; D is perhaps TRBD2 (7 bases). This CDR3 has 13 residues. CDR1 GTSNPN and CDR2 SVGIG come from the germline V gene (reference sequence). Between the trimmed V and J ends, which lost 5 bases and 4 bases, there was a span of 15 bases. The CDR3 region has the DNA TGTGCCTGGGCCCTAGGGGGAGGGTACGAGCAGTACTTC. Amino acids: CAWALGGGYEQYF. The full variable domain, completed using reference TRBV30 and TRBJ2-7, is SQTIHQWPATLVQPVGSPLSLECTVEGTSNPNLYWYRQAAGRGLQLLFYSVGIGQISSEVPQNLSASRPQDRQFILSSKKLLLSDSGFYLCAWALGGGYEQYFGPGTRLTVT.

The J gene is TRBJ1-3, the V gene TRBV20-1; TRBD1 is a possible D gene (5 bases). The CDR3 sequence is 14 residues long. V lost 3 bases to trimming and J lost 0 bases, with 9 bases between them. Germline V CDR1 and CDR2: DFQATT, SNEGSKA (reference sequence). This CDR3 reads CSASDSHSGNTIYF. In nucleotides, the CDR3 is TGCAGTGCTAGTGACAGTCACTCTGGAAACACCATATATTTT.

The chain links TRBV5-1 to TRBJ2-7, with 9 bases fitting TRBD1. Germline CDR1 SGHRS, CDR2 YFSETQ. This CDR3 has 15 residues. With V trimmed by 3 bases and J by 1 base, 5 bases remained unmatched. The CDR3 loop reads CASSSSGTGSYEQYF. For the CDR3, the DNA is TGCGCCAGCAGCTCATCCGGGACAGGGTCCTACGAGCAGTACTTC.

The V call is TRBV19, the J call TRBJ1-3; the D is unclear. Germline loops: CDR1 LNHDA, CDR2 SQIVND (reference sequence). V lost 10 bases and J lost 4, with 14 bases in between. The CDR3 is made up of 13 amino acids. CDR3 loop: CATRDSYGNTIYF. The CDR3 DNA follows: TGTGCCACCAGAGATAGCTACGGAAACACCATATATTTT.

The chain has TRBV3-1 (or the pseudogene TRBV3-2) and TRBJ1-6, with D perhaps TRBD1 (5 bases). This CDR3 is 15 amino acids long. The V gene's germline CDR1 is LGHDT and CDR2 YNNKEL (reference sequence). Trimming cost V 6 bases and J 9 bases, with 18 bases left between them. The CDR3 DNA is TGTGCCAGCAGTCAGCTGGGGGGAAGTCTTTCACCCCTCCACTTT. It codes for CASSQLGGSLSPLHF.